This TCR beta chain was captured by sequencing in a study of Ad26.COV2.S vaccination and SARS-CoV-2 variants. Study overall: Recipients of Ad26.COV2.S got it intramuscularly, once or twice 56 days apart. The study, taken as a whole, reports: The TCR-based breadth and depth measures might underestimate overall T cell responses.

Data came from immunoSEQ multiplex PCR; TCRdb stores just in-frame clones and leaves some out. The sample holds hundreds of thousands of clones, 80% to 90% seen once. Notes on this clone: Its target is unknown.

Stated treatment: around 19 received Ad26.COV2.S at low or high dose, single or two shots; five or six received placebo; per-sample allocation not given. Sample collection was performed on day 63 after the first vaccine or placebo injection. Trimming took 1 base from V and 3 from J, leaving 9 bases between them. This CDR3 contains 14 residues. Germline values: CDR1 GTSNPN, CDR2 SVGIG (reference sequence). The chain uses TRBV30 and TRBJ1-4; D is unresolved. This clonotype was sampled from a person aged 18-65 years who received the Ad26.COV2.S COVID-19 vaccine or a placebo. Sample: peripheral blood, taken in a trial of Ad26.COV2.S vaccine versus placebo. This CDR3 is CAWSAPRANEKLFF. The CDR3 nucleotides read TGTGCCTGGAGTGCACCCCGGGCTAATGAAAAACTGTTTTTT.